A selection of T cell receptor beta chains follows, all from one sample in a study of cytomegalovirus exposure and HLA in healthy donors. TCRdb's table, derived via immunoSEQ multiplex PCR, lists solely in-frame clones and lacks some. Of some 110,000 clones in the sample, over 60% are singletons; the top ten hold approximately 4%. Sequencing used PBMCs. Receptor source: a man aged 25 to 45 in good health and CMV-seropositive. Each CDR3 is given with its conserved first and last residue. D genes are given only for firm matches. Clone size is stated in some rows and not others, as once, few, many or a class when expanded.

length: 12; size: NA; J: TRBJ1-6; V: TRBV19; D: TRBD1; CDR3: CARGQGNSPLHF; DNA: TGTGCCAGGGGACAGGGGAATTCACCCCTCCACTTT
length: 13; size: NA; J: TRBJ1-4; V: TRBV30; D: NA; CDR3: CAWSNGGELKLFF; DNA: TGTGCCTGGAGTAATGGGGGGGAATTAAAACTGTTTTTT
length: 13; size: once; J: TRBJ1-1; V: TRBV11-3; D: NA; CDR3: CASSLQGYSEAFF; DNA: TGTGCCAGCAGCTTACAGGGTTACTCTGAAGCTTTCTTT
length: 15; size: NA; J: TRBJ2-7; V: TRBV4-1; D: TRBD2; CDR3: CASSQVSGLSREQYF; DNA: TGCGCCAGCAGCCAAGTCTCGGGACTATCTAGGGAGCAGTACTTC
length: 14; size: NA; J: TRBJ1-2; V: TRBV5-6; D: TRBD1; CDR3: CASSFGTGAYGYTF; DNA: TGTGCCAGCAGTTTCGGGACAGGGGCGTATGGCTACACCTTC
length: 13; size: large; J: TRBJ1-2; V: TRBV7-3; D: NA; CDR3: CASSPQAGNGYTF; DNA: TGTGCCAGCAGCCCCCAGGCGGGGAATGGCTACACCTTC
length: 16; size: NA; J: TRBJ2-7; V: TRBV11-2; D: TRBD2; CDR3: CASSSSSGSGGYEQYF; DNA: TGTGCCAGCAGCTCATCTAGCGGGAGTGGAGGATACGAGCAGTACTTC
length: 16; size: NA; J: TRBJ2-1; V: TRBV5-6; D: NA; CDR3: CASTERLMHSYNEQFF; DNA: TGTGCCAGCACCGAGAGGTTGATGCATTCCTACAATGAGCAGTTCTTC
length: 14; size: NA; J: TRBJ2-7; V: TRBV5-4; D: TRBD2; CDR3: CASSATGTSYEQYF; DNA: TGTGCCAGCAGCGCTACTGGGACTAGCTACGAGCAGTACTTC
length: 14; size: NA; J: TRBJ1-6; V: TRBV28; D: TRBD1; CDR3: CASSSGGGGSPLHF; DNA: TGTGCCAGCAGTTCTGGAGGGGGCGGGTCACCCCTCCACTTT
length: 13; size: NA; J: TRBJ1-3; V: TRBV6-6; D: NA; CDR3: CASRGGARNTIYF; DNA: TGTGCCAGCAGAGGGGGGGCTAGGAACACCATATATTTT
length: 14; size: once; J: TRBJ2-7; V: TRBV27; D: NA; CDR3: CASSLLDFPYEQYF; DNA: TGTGCCAGCAGTTTATTGGACTTCCCCTACGAGCAGTACTTC
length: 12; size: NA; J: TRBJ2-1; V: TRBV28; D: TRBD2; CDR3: CAAGGRFHEQFF; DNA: TGTGCCGCCGGCGGGAGATTTCATGAGCAGTTCTTC
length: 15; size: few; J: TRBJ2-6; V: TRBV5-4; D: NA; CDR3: CASSSKLSGANVLTF; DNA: TGTGCCAGCAGTTCTAAACTCTCTGGGGCCAACGTCCTGACTTTC
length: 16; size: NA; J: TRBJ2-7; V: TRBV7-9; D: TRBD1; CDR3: CSSSPSTGDVAYEQYF; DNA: TGTTCCAGCAGCCCCTCAACAGGGGATGTAGCCTACGAGCAGTACTTC
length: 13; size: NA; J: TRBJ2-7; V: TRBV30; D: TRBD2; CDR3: CAWKVAGTYEQYF; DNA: TGTGCCTGGAAGGTAGCGGGAACTTACGAGCAGTACTTC
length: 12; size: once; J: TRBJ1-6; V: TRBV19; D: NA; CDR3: CASSEEGWTLHF; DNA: TGTGCCAGTAGCGAAGAGGGCTGGACCCTCCACTTT
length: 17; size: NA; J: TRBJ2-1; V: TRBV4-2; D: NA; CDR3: CASSQVSRGGLYNEQFF; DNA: TGTGCCAGCAGCCAAGTCTCTAGGGGGGGATTATACAATGAGCAGTTCTTC
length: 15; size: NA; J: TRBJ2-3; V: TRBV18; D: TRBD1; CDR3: CASSPPGQSTDTQYF; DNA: TGTGCCAGCTCACCACCGGGACAGAGCACAGATACGCAGTATTTT
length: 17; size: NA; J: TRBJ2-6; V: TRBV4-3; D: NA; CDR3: CASSQDLLSSGANVLTF; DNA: TGCGCCAGCAGCCAAGATCTTCTAAGCTCTGGGGCCAACGTCCTGACTTTC
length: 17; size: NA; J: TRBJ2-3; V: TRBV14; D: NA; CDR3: CASSQVARAGRTDTQYF; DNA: TGTGCCAGCAGCCAAGTAGCGAGAGCAGGGAGGACAGATACGCAGTATTTT
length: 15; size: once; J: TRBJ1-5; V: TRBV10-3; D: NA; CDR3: CAISADGGGNQPQHF; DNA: TGTGCCATCAGTGCCGACGGCGGGGGCAATCAGCCCCAGCATTTT
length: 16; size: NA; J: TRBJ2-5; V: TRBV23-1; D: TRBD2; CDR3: CASRPMGLAGEETQYF; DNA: TGCGCCAGCAGACCCATGGGACTAGCGGGAGAAGAGACCCAGTACTTC
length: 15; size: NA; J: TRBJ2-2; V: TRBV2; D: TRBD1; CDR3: CASSVNRGRSGELFF; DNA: TGTGCCAGCAGTGTGAACAGGGGGCGGAGCGGGGAGCTGTTTTTT
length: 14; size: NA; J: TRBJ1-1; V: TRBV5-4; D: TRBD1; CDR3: CASSLGQGGPEAFF; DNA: TGTGCCAGCAGCCTTGGACAGGGTGGGCCTGAAGCTTTCTTT
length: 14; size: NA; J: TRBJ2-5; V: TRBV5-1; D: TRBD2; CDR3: CASSLDAGGETQYF; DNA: TGCGCCAGCAGCTTGGATGCGGGAGGGGAGACCCAGTACTTC
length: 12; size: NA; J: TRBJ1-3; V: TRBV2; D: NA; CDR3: CASSEGRNTIYF; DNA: TGTGCCAGCAGTGAAGGGCGAAACACCATATATTTT
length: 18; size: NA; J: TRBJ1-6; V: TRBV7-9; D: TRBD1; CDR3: CASSTRSLRQGRNSPLHF; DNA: TGTGCCAGCAGCACACGAAGCCTTAGACAGGGTAGAAATTCACCCCTCCACTTT
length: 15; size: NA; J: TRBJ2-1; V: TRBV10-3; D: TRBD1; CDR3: CAIGGQGSPYNEQFF; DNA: TGTGCCATCGGGGGACAGGGGTCCCCCTACAATGAGCAGTTCTTC
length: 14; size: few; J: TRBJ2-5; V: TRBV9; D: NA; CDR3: CASSAYTGIETQYF; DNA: TGTGCCAGCAGCGCCTACACAGGGATCGAGACCCAGTACTTC
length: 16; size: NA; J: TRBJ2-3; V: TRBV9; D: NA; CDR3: CASSVGRRGQLDTQYF; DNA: TGTGCCAGCAGCGTAGGTCGGAGGGGGCAGTTGGATACGCAGTATTTT
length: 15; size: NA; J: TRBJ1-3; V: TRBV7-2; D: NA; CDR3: CASSPPGDSGNTIYF; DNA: TGTGCCAGCAGCCCCCCAGGCGACTCTGGAAACACCATATATTTT
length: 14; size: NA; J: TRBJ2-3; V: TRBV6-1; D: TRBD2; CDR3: CASRLAGGADTQYF; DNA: TGTGCCAGCAGGCTAGCGGGAGGTGCAGATACGCAGTATTTT
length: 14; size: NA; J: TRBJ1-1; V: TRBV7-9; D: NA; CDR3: CSSSLKWGHSEAFF; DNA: TGTTCCAGCAGCTTAAAGTGGGGGCACTCTGAAGCTTTCTTT
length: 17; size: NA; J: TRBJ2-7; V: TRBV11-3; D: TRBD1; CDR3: CASSIAGARTGEGEQYF; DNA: TGTGCCAGCAGCATCGCCGGGGCTAGGACAGGGGAGGGCGAGCAGTACTTC
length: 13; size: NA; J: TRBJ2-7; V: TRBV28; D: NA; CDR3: CASNEAGKNEQYF; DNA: TGTGCCAGCAACGAGGCAGGGAAAAACGAGCAGTACTTC
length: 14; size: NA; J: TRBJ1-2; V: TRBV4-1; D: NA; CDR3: CASSQGTGKGGYTF; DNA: TGCGCCAGCAGCCAAGGTACAGGGAAGGGCGGCTACACCTTC
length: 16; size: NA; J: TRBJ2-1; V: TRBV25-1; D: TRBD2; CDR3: CASRPSWSGGYNEQFF; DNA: TGTGCCAGCAGGCCGTCGTGGAGCGGGGGATACAATGAGCAGTTCTTC
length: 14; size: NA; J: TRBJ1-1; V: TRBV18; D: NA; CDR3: CASSQQAWNTEAFF; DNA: TGTGCCAGCTCACAACAGGCGTGGAACACTGAAGCTTTCTTT
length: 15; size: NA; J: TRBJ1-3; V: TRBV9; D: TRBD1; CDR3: CASSVTGGNGNTIYF; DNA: TGTGCCAGCAGCGTCACAGGGGGCAATGGAAACACCATATATTTT
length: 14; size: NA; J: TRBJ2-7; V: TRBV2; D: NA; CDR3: CASSEALLTDEQYF; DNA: TGTGCCAGCAGTGAAGCGCTTTTGACAGACGAGCAGTACTTC
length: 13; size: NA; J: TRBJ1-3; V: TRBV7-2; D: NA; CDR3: CASSSHREATIYF; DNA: TGTGCCAGCAGCTCCCATCGGGAGGCCACCATATATTTT
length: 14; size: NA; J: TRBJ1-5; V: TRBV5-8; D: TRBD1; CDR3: CASSFGQGYQPQHF; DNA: TGTGCCAGCAGCTTCGGACAGGGTTATCAGCCCCAGCATTTT
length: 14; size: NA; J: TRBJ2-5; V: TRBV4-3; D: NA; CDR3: CASSLGTREETQYF; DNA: TGCGCCAGCAGCCTGGGTACCAGGGAAGAGACCCAGTACTTC
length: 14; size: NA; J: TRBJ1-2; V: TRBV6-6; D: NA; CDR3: CASSYTGINYGYTF; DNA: TGTGCCAGCAGTTACACGGGGATTAACTATGGCTACACCTTC
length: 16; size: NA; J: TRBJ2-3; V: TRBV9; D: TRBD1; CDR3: CASSVTGDSSTDTQYF; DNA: TGTGCCAGCAGCGTAACAGGGGATTCTAGCACAGATACGCAGTATTTT
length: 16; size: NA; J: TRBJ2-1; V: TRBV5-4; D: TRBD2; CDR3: CASSSAGTSSYNEQFF; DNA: TGTGCCAGCAGCTCAGCCGGGACTAGCTCCTACAATGAGCAGTTCTTC